The 10 T cell receptor beta chains reported below all come from one sample, sequenced in a study of molecular identifiers for immune sequencing clone quantification. TCRdb reanalysed the PCR reads using MiXCR and keeps one entry per CDR3 protein. The sample consists of around 460,000 distinct CDR3 sequences, about 25% of them appearing once. The material sequenced was naive CD8+ T cells from blood, with Jurkat cell RNA spiked in. Subset given: FACS-sorted CD8+CD4-CCR7+CD45RA+ naive T cells. The receptors come from a human donor in good health. Some libraries in this study had Jurkat cell RNA spiked in.

The chain couples TRBV10-3 to TRBJ2-5, with D perhaps given as TRBD1 or TRBD2 (5 bases each). With 11 bases removed from V and 4 bases from J, the gap between germline ends came to 20 bases. Germline CDR1 and CDR2: ENHRY and SYGVKD. This CDR3 contains 14 residues. CDR3: CAETNGTIGETQYF. The CDR3 nucleotides are TGTGCCGAGACTAACGGGACGATCGGAGAGACCCAGTACTTC.

This chain uses TRBV11-2 with TRBJ2-2; no clear D. This CDR3 region has 15 residues. CDR1 is SGHAT and CDR2 is FQNNGV in the germline V gene. The V and J ends lost 0 bases and 6 bases respectively, with 11 bases between them. DNA for the CDR3: TGTGCCAGCAGCTTAGAATTCCCGGACCCCGGGGAGCTGTTTTTT. Amino acids: CASSLEFPDPGELFF.

The CDR3 coding sequence is TGTGCCAGCAGTTTATGGGCCGGAGGGATGAGCAATCAGCCCCAGCATTTT. Its translation is CASSLWAGGMSNQPQHF. This sequence joins TRBV28 and TRBJ1-5; no reliable D call. Looked up from germline, CDR1 is MDHEN and CDR2 is SYDVKM. V lost 0 bases and J 1 base, leaving 13 bases between the germline ends. There are 17 residues in the CDR3.

This chain links TRBV28 with TRBJ2-4, with TRBD2 identical over 8 bases. The germline gives CDR1 MDHEN, CDR2 SYDVKM. The V segment lost 6 bases and the J segment 8 bases; nucleotides outside the gene matches: 9. This CDR3 is built from 14 residues. The CDR3: CASSPPGGGDIQYF. CDR3 in DNA: TGTGCCAGCAGCCCCCCCGGGGGGGGGGACATTCAGTACTTC.

This clonotype was seen only a few times. The chain uses TRBV6-2 or TRBV6-3 and TRBJ1-6, with a weak D call TRBD1 (6 bases). The V end lost 6 bases, the J end lost 9 bases, and 9 bases lay between the germline ends. This CDR3 region has 12 residues. In germline, CDR1 is MNHEY, CDR2 SVGEGT. The CDR3 sequence is CASRTGLSPLHF. CDR3 in DNA: TGTGCCAGCAGAACAGGGCTTTCACCCCTCCACTTT.

The V call is TRBV12-3 or TRBV12-4, the J call TRBJ1-1; 10 bases map to TRBD1. V shed 5 bases and J 11 bases; nucleotides not matched to a gene: 5. The CDR3 is 12 amino acids. The CDR3 nucleotides read TGTGCCAGCAGTGCCGGGACAGGGGACGCTTTCTTT. Its translation: CASSAGTGDAFF.

This clonotype was detected only a few times. The chain combines TRBV20-1 with TRBJ2-7, with 11 bases aligning to TRBD2. J was trimmed by 0 bases and V by 5 bases; bases with no gene match: 15. The CDR3 contains 18 residues. In germline, CDR1 is DFQATT, CDR2 SNEGSKA (reference sequence). The CDR3 sequence: CSAPRFGTSGVSSYEQYF. DNA for the CDR3: TGCAGTGCTCCCCGGTTCGGGACTAGCGGTGTGAGCTCCTACGAGCAGTACTTC.

Comment on this clonotype: Mismatch with germline at one junction end may stem from a read error. The CDR3 sequence is CASSLAAPGPGDTGELVF. The CDR3 DNA follows: TGTGCCAGCAGCTTAGCAGCCCCGGGACCAGGGGACACCGGGGAGCTGGTTTTT. The rearrangement joins TRBV7-9 to TRBJ2-2; perhaps TRBD1 as D (6 bases). Germline lookup yields CDR1 SEHNR and CDR2 FQNEAQ (reference sequence). The CDR3 loop spans 18 amino acids. The full variable domain, its missing parts supplied by reference TRBV7-9 and TRBJ2-2, is DTGVSQNPRHKITKRGQNVTFRCDPISEHNRLYWYRQTLGQGPEFLTYFQNEAQLEKSRLLSDRFSAERPKGSFSTLEIQRTEQGDSAMYLCASSLAAPGPGDTGELVFGEGSRLTVL.

This clonotype has more than one count but fewer than ten. J is TRBJ1-2 and V is TRBV20-1; D unclear. Trimming pared 0 bases from V and 1 base from J, leaving 6 bases between. In germline, CDR1 is DFQATT, CDR2 SNEGSKA (reference sequence). This CDR3 has 13 amino acids. The CDR3 is CSARDGDNYGYTF. DNA of the CDR3: TGCAGTGCTAGAGATGGTGATAACTATGGCTACACCTTC.

In this sample, this clonotype turned up many times. The chain joins TRBV6-1 to TRBJ1-1, with a tentative D call TRBD1 (5 bases). This CDR3 spans 14 amino acids. In germline, CDR1 is MNHNS, CDR2 SASEGT. V was cut by 6 bases and J by 4 bases, with 15 bases left in between. This CDR3 reads CASRGTLRGTEAFF. CDR3 coding DNA: TGTGCCAGCAGAGGCACTTTAAGGGGCACTGAAGCTTTCTTT.